This record concerns one T cell receptor beta chain sequence. This sample was included in a study of control samples from healthy donors and cancer patients. Profiled with immunoSEQ multiplex PCR; TCRdb holds only in-frame clones, not every one. The repertoire includes over 80,000 clones, 91% of them detected once, and around 16% sits in the top ten. V shed 8 bases and J shed 2 bases, with 16 bases lying between them. This CDR3 is built from 16 residues. Per germline, CDR1 MNHEY and CDR2 SMNVEV (reference sequence). V gene TRBV27 combines with J gene TRBJ2-6, with D perhaps matching TRBD2 (7 bases). The source is a man between 25 and 39 years old in good health. Source material: blood. The CDR3 bases are TGTGCCAGCTGGTCGGGGGGCTTTGCTGGGGCCAACGTCCTGACTTTC. Translating it yields CASWSGGFAGANVLTF.